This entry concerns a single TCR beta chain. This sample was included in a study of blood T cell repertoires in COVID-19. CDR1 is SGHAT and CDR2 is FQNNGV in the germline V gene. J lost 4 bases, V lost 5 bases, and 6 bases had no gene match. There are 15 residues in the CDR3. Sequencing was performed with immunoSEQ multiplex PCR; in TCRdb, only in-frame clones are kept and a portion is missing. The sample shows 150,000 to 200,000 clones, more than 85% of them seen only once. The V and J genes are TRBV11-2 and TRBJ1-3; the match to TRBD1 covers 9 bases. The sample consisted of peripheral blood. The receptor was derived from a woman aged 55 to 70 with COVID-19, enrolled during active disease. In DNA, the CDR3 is TGTGCCAGCAGCACACAGGGGGCGAGGGGAAACACCATATATTTT. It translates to CASSTQGARGNTIYF.